The 20 T cell receptor beta chains presented below share a single source sample, sequenced in a study of blood T cell repertoires in COVID-19. Sequencing was performed with immunoSEQ multiplex PCR; in TCRdb, only in-frame clones are kept and a portion is missing. In the table there are approximately 100,000 clones, roughly four fifths of which are singletons. Sequenced input: peripheral blood. These receptors were taken from a man between 65 and 80 years old with acute or convalescent COVID-19.

V and J are TRBV29-1 and TRBJ2-7; 12 bases are a match to TRBD1. Germline trimming cut 3 bases from V and 6 bases from J; bases unmatched to any gene: 6. The V gene's germline CDR1 is SQVTM and CDR2 ANQGSEA. The CDR3 is made up of 14 amino acids. This chain's CDR3 is CSVDPGTGGREQYF. The CDR3 bases are TGCAGCGTTGACCCCGGGACAGGGGGCCGCGAGCAGTACTTC.

The chain carries TRBV7-8 and TRBJ1-5; D possibly corresponds to TRBD1 (5 bases). V was cut by 8 bases and J by 7 bases, with 15 bases left in between. In germline, CDR1 is SGHVS, CDR2 FQNEAQ. The CDR3 has 13 residues. For the CDR3, the DNA is TGTGCCAGCGGGGCAGGGATAAACCAGCCCCAGCATTTT. Translating it yields CASGAGINQPQHF.

The chain employs TRBV6-5 and TRBJ2-1; D gene uncertain. Between the trimmed V and J ends, which lost 6 bases and 1 base, there was a span of 10 bases. Germline loops: CDR1 MNHEY, CDR2 SVGAGI. CDR3 size: 14 residues. The CDR3 DNA reads TGTGCCAGCAGCGCCGAGACATCCTACAATGAGCAGTTCTTC. Its translation is CASSAETSYNEQFF.

CDR3 sequence (DNA): TGTGCCTGGTGGCGGGGGGGAATGAACACTGAAGCTTTCTTT. It yields the protein CAWWRGGMNTEAFF. J is TRBJ1-1 and V is TRBV30; D might be TRBD1 (5 bases). This CDR3 is built from 14 residues. Germline V gene lookup returns CDR1 GTSNPN and CDR2 SVGIG (reference sequence). With 5 bases removed from V and 0 bases from J, the gap between germline ends came to 13 bases.

The chain employs TRBV6-5 and TRBJ1-2, with TRBD1 identical over 9 bases. The CDR3 extends over 15 amino acids. J gave up 6 bases and V 8 bases, and 13 bases lay outside the gene matches. The germline V gene encodes CDR1 MNHEY and CDR2 SVGAGI. The CDR3 bases are TGTGCCAGCGCACTACTTTTGGGACAGGGCGATGGCTACACCTTC. Protein sequence: CASALLLGQGDGYTF.

As for this clone: Other DNA sequences in the sample encode the same CDR3. The chain recombines TRBV30 with TRBJ1-2, with D maybe TRBD1 (6 bases). The CDR3 loop spans 12 amino acids. The V end lost 3 bases, the J end lost 4 bases, and 9 bases lay between the germline ends. Germline CDR1 reads GTSNPN; CDR2 reads SVGIG (reference sequence). CDR3 nucleotide sequence: TGTGCCTGGAGCTTACAGGGCTATGGCTACACCTTC. Amino acid sequence: CAWSLQGYGYTF.

The V and J genes are TRBV28 and TRBJ2-2, with TRBD2 as a possible D gene (7 bases). V lost 10 bases and J 4 bases, leaving 19 bases between the germline ends. CDR1 MDHEN and CDR2 SYDVKM come from the germline V gene. This CDR3 contains 15 residues. Here the CDR3 reads CATQLGGPGTGELFF. The DNA of the CDR3 is TGTGCCACACAATTGGGGGGGCCGGGCACCGGGGAGCTGTTTTTT.

This chain connects TRBV11-2 to TRBJ1-4; 7 nucleotides agree with TRBD1. The CDR3 is 16 amino acids. The J segment lost 4 bases and the V segment lost 5 bases, leaving 10 bases of the junction unmatched. The V gene's germline CDR1 is SGHAT and CDR2 FQNNGV. CDR3 residues: CASSHGRDRINEKLFF. CDR3 in DNA: TGTGCCAGCAGCCACGGCCGGGACAGAATTAATGAAAAACTGTTTTTT.

This sequence joins TRBV19 and TRBJ2-1; D possibly corresponds to TRBD2 (6 bases). Trimming shortened V by 1 base and J by 7 bases, and 11 bases separated the two germline ends. Per the germline V gene, CDR1 is LNHDA and CDR2 is SQIVND (reference sequence). The CDR3 is 14 residues long. CDR3 region: CASSIVGGRNEQFF. The CDR3 DNA sequence: TGTGCCAGTAGTATAGTGGGGGGTCGGAATGAGCAGTTCTTC.

This sequence joins TRBV18 and TRBJ1-3; 8 nucleotides line up with TRBD1. Germline V gene data show CDR1 as KGHSH and CDR2 as LQKENI. With V trimmed by 6 bases and J by 11 bases, 9 bases remained unmatched. CDR3 length: 13 residues. The chain's CDR3 is CASSPTMGQAIYF. As DNA, the CDR3 is TGTGCCAGCTCCCCGACAATGGGACAGGCCATATATTTT.

The genes are TRBV5-4 and TRBJ2-5; the D gene is possibly TRBD1 (6 bases). CDR1 and CDR2 (germline): SGHNT, YYREEE (reference sequence). The length of the CDR3 is 14 residues. V lost 4 bases, J lost 3 bases, and 13 bases lay in between. CDR3 region: CASSKDRFEETQYF. DNA of the CDR3: TGTGCCAGCAGCAAAGACAGGTTCGAAGAGACCCAGTACTTC.

This clone was counted a single time. The rearrangement links TRBV2 to TRBJ2-6; D not resolved. There are 13 residues in the CDR3. The germline V and J ends were trimmed by 6 bases and 10 bases, with 13 bases remaining between them. Germline CDR1 SNHLY, CDR2 FYNNEI. The CDR3 reads CASRAGSKNVLTF. In DNA, the CDR3 is TGTGCCAGCAGAGCCGGGTCTAAAAACGTCCTGACTTTC. The full variable domain, with the rest looked up from reference TRBV2 and TRBJ2-6, is EPEVTQTPSHQVTQMGQEVILRCVPISNHLYFYWYRQILGQKVEFLVSFYNNEISEKSEIFDDQFSVERPDGSNFTLKIRSTKLEDSAMYFCASRAGSKNVLTFGAGSRLTVL.

V is TRBV19 and J is TRBJ1-2; 7 bases line up with TRBD1. This CDR3 contains 14 residues. Trimming at V came to 3 bases and at J to 5 bases, leaving 6 bases not matched to a gene. The germline CDR1 and CDR2 sequences are LNHDA and SQIVND (reference sequence). The CDR3 protein is CASSIGQEGYGYTF. In DNA, the CDR3 is TGTGCCAGTAGTATCGGACAGGAAGGGTATGGCTACACCTTC.

This clone was found once. This chain connects TRBV5-1 to TRBJ2-1, with D possibly being TRBD2 (5 bases). This CDR3 comprises 15 residues. The germline V and J ends were trimmed by 6 bases and 3 bases, with 16 bases remaining between them. Per germline, CDR1 SGHRS and CDR2 YFSETQ. CDR3 bases: TGCGCCAGCACGCTTAGCACGGGAAGCTACAATGAGCAGTTCTTC. Residues: CASTLSTGSYNEQFF.

The chain employs TRBV9 and TRBJ2-2; D perhaps matches TRBD1 (5 bases). V lost 3 bases and J lost 6, with 15 bases in between. Germline-derived CDR1 and CDR2 are SGDLS and YYNGEE. CDR3 length equals 15 residues. The CDR3 sequence is CASSEDNVKSGELFF. For the CDR3, the DNA is TGTGCCAGCAGCGAGGACAATGTTAAGTCCGGGGAGCTGTTTTTT.

V and J are TRBV4-1 and TRBJ2-1; TRBD1 is a possible D gene (6 bases). Germline V CDR1 and CDR2: MGHRA, YSYEKL. The CDR3 has 16 amino acids. Trimming removed 2 bases from V and 0 bases from J, with 11 bases in between. CDR3 DNA sequence: TGCGCCAGCAGCCAACGGGACAAGAGCTCCTACAATGAGCAGTTCTTC. This sequence encodes CASSQRDKSSYNEQFF.

A remark on this clone: At the DNA level, this CDR3 is encoded by other sequences in the same sample as well. The chain combines TRBV5-1 with TRBJ1-1, with TRBD1 as a possible D gene (6 bases). Germline V gene sequence: CDR1 SGHRS, CDR2 YFSETQ. The germline V and J ends were trimmed by 0 bases and 4 bases, with 10 bases remaining between them. The CDR3 spans 14 residues. The CDR3 region has the DNA TGCGCCAGCAGCTTGGGGGGGCTAGGCACTGAAGCTTTCTTT. It encodes CASSLGGLGTEAFF.

The rearrangement links TRBV12-3 or TRBV12-4 to TRBJ1-2, with D perhaps TRBD1 (5 bases). CDR3 length: 13 amino acids. Trimming left V 5 bases short and J 8 bases short, with 15 bases between. The CDR3 loop reads CASSTQGYLGYTF. In DNA form, the CDR3 reads TGTGCCAGCAGTACTCAGGGATATCTGGGCTACACCTTC.

The chain uses TRBV7-9 and TRBJ2-4, with TRBD2 matching over 7 bases. The CDR3 contains 16 residues. Germline V gene lookup returns CDR1 SEHNR and CDR2 FQNEAQ (reference sequence). With V trimmed by 5 bases and J by 5 bases, 12 bases remained unmatched. The CDR3 protein is CASSARGRSSENIQYF. The DNA for the CDR3 is TGTGCCAGCAGCGCGCGGGGGAGGAGCTCGGAAAACATTCAGTACTTC. Combining the CDR3 with reference TRBV7-9 and TRBJ2-4 gives the whole variable domain DTGVSQNPRHKITKRGQNVTFRCDPISEHNRLYWYRQTLGQGPEFLTYFQNEAQLEKSRLLSDRFSAERPKGSFSTLEIQRTEQGDSAMYLCASSARGRSSENIQYFGAGTRLSVL.

The chain carries TRBV7-6 and TRBJ2-7, with a weak D call TRBD2 (5 bases). Germline V gene lookup returns CDR1 SGHVS and CDR2 FNYEAQ. V shed 7 bases and J shed 0 bases, with 10 bases lying between them. CDR3 length equals 13 residues. CDR3 sequence reads: CASKADSSYEQYF. The CDR3 nucleotides are TGTGCCAGCAAAGCGGATAGCTCCTACGAGCAGTACTTC.